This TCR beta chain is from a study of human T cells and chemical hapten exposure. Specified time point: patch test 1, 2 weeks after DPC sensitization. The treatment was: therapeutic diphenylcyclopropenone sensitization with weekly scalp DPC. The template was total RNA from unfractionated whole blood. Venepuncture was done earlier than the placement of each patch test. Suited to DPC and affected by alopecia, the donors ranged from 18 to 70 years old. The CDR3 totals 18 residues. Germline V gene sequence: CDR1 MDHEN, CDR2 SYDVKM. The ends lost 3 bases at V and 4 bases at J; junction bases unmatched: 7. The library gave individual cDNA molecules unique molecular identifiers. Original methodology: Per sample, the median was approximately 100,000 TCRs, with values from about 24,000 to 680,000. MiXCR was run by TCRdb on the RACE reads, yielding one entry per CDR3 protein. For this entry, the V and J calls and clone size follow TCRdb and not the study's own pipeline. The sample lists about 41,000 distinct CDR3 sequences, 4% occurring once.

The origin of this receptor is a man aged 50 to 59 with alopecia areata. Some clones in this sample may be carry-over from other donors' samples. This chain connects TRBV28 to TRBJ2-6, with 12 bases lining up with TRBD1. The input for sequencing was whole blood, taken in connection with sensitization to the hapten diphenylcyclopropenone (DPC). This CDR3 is CASSFRDRGREGANVLTF. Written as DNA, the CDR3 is TGTGCCAGCAGTTTTCGGGACAGGGGGCGAGAAGGGGCCAACGTCCTGACTTTC.